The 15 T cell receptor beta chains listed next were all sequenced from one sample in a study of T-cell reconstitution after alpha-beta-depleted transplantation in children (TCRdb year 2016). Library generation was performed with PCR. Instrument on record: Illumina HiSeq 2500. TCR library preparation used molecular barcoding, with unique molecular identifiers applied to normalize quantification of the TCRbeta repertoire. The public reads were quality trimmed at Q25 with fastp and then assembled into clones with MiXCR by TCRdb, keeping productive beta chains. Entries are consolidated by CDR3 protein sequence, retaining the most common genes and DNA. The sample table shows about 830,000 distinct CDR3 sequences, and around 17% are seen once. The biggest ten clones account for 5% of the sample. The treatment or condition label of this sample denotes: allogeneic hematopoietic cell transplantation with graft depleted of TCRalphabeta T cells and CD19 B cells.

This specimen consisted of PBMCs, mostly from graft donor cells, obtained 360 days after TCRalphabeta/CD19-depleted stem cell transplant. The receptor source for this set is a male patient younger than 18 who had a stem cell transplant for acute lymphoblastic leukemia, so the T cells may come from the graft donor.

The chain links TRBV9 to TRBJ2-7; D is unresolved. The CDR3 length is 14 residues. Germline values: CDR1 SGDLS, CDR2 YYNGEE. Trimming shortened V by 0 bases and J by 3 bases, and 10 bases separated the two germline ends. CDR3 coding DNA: TGTGCCAGCAGCGTAGTTGGTTCCTTCTACGAGCAGTACTTC. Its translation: CASSVVGSFYEQYF.

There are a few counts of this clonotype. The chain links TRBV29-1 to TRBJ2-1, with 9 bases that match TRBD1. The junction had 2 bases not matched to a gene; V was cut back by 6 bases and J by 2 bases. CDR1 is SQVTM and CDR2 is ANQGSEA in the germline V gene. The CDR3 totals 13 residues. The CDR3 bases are TGCAGCGTAGGGGACAGGGCCTACAATGAGCAGTTCTTC. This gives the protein CSVGDRAYNEQFF.

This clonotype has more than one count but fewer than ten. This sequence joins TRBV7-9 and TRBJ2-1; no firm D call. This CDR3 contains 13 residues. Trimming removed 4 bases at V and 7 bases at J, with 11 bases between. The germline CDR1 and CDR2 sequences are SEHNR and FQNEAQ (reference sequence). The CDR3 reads CASSSLTVNEQFF. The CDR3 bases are TGTGCCAGCAGCTCCTTGACTGTAAATGAGCAGTTCTTC.

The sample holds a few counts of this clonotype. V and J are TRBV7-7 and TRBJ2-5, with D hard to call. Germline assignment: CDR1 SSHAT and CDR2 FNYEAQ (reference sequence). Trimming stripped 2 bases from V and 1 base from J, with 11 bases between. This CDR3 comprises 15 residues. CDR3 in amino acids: CASSLSGFGQETQYF. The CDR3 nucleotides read TGTGCCAGCAGCTTAAGTGGGTTTGGCCAAGAGACCCAGTACTTC.

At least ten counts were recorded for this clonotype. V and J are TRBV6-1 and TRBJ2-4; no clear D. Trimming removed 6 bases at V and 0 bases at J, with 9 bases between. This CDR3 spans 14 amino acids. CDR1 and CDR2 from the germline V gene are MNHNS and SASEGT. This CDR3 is CASRDGLAKNIQYF. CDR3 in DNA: TGTGCCAGCAGGGATGGCCTAGCCAAAAACATTCAGTACTTC.

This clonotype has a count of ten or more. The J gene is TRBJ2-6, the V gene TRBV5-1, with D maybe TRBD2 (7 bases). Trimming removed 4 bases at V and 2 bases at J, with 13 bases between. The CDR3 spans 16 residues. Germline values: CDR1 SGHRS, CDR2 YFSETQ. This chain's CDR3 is CASSPKGGTGANVLTF. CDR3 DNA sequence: TGCGCCAGCAGCCCAAAGGGGGGGACTGGGGCCAACGTCCTGACTTTC.

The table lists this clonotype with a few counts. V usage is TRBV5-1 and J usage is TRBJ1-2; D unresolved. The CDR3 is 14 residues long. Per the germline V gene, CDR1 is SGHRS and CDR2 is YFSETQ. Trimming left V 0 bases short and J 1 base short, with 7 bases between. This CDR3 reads CASSLDSFNYGYTF. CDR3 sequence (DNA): TGCGCCAGCAGCTTGGACAGCTTTAACTATGGCTACACCTTC.

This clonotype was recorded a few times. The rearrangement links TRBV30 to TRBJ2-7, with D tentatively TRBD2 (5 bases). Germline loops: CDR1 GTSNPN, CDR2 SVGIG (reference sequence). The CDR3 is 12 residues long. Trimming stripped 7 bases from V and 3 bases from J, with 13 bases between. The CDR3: CASHRGVYEQYF. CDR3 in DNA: TGTGCCTCCCACCGGGGAGTCTACGAGCAGTACTTC.

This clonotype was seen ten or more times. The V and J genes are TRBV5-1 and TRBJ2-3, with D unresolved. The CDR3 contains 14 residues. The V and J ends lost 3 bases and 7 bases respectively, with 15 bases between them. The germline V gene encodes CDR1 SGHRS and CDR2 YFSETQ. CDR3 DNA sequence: TGCGCCAGCAGCTCCAGCACCCCCCTCCATACGCAGTATTTT. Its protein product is CASSSSTPLHTQYF.

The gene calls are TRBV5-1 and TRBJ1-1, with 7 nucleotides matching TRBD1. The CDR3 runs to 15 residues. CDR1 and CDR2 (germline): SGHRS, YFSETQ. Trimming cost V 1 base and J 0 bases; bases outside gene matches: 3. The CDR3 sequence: CASSLTGVMNTEAFF. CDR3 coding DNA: TGCGCCAGCAGCTTGACAGGGGTCATGAACACTGAAGCTTTCTTT.

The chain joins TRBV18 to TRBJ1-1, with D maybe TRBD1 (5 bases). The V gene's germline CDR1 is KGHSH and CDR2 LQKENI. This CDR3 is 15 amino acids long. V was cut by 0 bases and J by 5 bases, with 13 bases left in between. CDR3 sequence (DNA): TGTGCCAGCTCACCACCGTGGCAGGGAAGGACTGAAGCTTTCTTT. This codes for CASSPPWQGRTEAFF.

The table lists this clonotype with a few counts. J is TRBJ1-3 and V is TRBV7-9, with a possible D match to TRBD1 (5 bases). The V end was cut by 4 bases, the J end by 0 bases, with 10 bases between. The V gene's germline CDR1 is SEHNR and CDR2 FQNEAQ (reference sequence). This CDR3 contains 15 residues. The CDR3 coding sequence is TGTGCCAGCAGCTCCCCAGGGATCTCTGGAAACACCATATATTTT. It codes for CASSSPGISGNTIYF.

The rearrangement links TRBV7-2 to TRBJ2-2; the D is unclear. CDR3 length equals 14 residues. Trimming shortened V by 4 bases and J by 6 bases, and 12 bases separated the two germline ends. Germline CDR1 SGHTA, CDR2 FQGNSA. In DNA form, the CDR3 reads TGTGCCAGCAGCTCACCTCCTAGGGCCGGGGAGCTGTTTTTT. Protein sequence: CASSSPPRAGELFF.

The CDR3 region is CASSRRGGFEKLFF. CDR3 nucleotides: TGTGCCAGCAGTCGGAGGGGAGGGTTTGAAAAACTGTTTTTT. The chain recombines TRBV5-6 with TRBJ1-4; TRBD1 might be the D (5 bases). The CDR3 covers 14 residues. Germline V lookup: CDR1 SGHDT, CDR2 YYEEEE. V dropped 5 bases and J dropped 7 bases, with 15 bases sitting between them.

The CDR3 spells CASSPPYGSFTDTQYF. The CDR3, as DNA: TGCGCCAGCAGCCCTCCCTACGGGAGTTTCACAGATACGCAGTATTTT. The chain has TRBV4-1 and TRBJ2-3; D is possibly TRBD2 (6 bases). V lost 4 bases to trimming and J lost 2 bases, with 16 bases between them. The CDR3 is 16 residues long. CDR1 is MGHRA and CDR2 is YSYEKL in the germline V gene.